The present T cell receptor beta chain was sequenced within a study of PD-1 blockade in classical Hodgkin lymphoma. A few counts support this clone. Its cognate antigen is unknown. Findings of the study overall: CD4+ TCR diversity rose significantly by C4D1, and CD8+ TCR diversity did not. Lower baseline TCR diversity marked trial partial responders and progressors.

This table comes from immunoSEQ multiplex PCR, and its TCRdb copy is limited to in-frame clones, with some not included. Of tens of thousands of clones in the sample, approximately 87% are singletons; the top ten hold 20% to 25%. Every patient had relapsed following autologous stem cell transplantation, and cohorts differed in brentuximab vedotin exposure. The ends lost 1 base at V and 3 bases at J; junction bases unmatched: 1. This CDR3 comprises 15 residues. The germline V gene encodes CDR1 MNHNS and CDR2 SASEGT. J is TRBJ2-7 and V is TRBV6-1; TRBD2 agrees at 12 bases. The source is a human donor with classical Hodgkin lymphoma. Sequences were derived from peripheral blood mononuclear cells (PBMCs), sampled before the second cycle of nivolumab. CDR3 sequence (DNA): TGTGCCAGCAGTGAAGGACTAGCGGGAGTCTACGAGCAGTACTTC. Translating gives CASSEGLAGVYEQYF.